This T cell receptor beta chain was sequenced in a study of blood T cell repertoires in COVID-19 (TCRdb year 2020). Background for the entire study: The collaborator samples originated in the United States, Italy and Spain and spanned the acute and convalescent phases of COVID-19. The material from the prospective study consisted of cDNA or gDNA derived from T cells, B-cell-depleted T cells, or PBMCs. The dataset comprised deeply sampled blood TCRbeta repertoires from subjects exposed to, actively infected with, or recovered from COVID-19. A freely available public database, intended as a resource for researchers studying the immune response to SARS-CoV-2, is where the repertoires were released. Samples came from the ongoing ImmuneRACE study (first 160 participants) plus 1,254 subjects from 6 global collaborators. Sample metadata almost always included a de-identified subject ID, COVID-19 status, age in years and sex. HLA class I and class II types, where available, came from metadata supplied by the sample provider rather than from assay-based typing. What the work shows at the level of the full study, not this receptor alone: The amount of clinical and demographic metadata varied by source and participant and was provided uncurated.

CDR1 and CDR2 (MNHEY, SVGEGT) derive from the germline V gene. For this chain, trimming is 6 bases at the V end and 1 base at the J end, and the number of junction bases without a gene match is 5. The CDR3 holds 14 amino acids from the cysteine to the phenylalanine. The DNA shown is the 42-base CDR3, in frame from base 1. In regard to this clone: It lacks a known antigen. Per-base quality was not reported, and no clone a single base away is much larger than it.

Whole blood was collected in K2EDTA tubes by collaborating institutions according to the institutions' own protocols. For TCRbeta analysis, collaborators shipped samples in one of three forms: frozen whole blood, isolated PBMCs, or DNA extracted from either of those sample types. TCRbeta CDR3 regions were amplified from genomic DNA using the immunoSEQ Assay, a bias-controlled multiplex PCR. Per the source publication's procedure: Within the assay, amplification of reference gene primers was used to estimate how many nucleated cells each sample contained. To quantify the absolute abundance of each unique TCRbeta CDR3 rearrangement, sequence reads were collapsed and filtered. For each sample, productive Simpson clonality was calculated as the square root of Simpson's diversity index over productive rearrangements. TCRdb took this table from immuneACCESS and kept in-frame rearrangements with V and J called. Such tables lack part of the clones; where checked against another copy, unresolved V genes explain under half of the gap, and the rest is unexplained. The V and J calls and clone size come from that table; D and trimming were worked out from the DNA. In this sample the table shows about 64,000 clones, around 85% of which occur a single time. The ten largest clones add up to nearly 10% of the sample.

This clonotype originated in a human donor in a cohort sampled during active COVID-19. The sequencing sample was made of peripheral blood. The sequence links TRBV6-2 or TRBV6-3 to TRBJ1-1; 7 central bases correspond to TRBD1. The nucleotide sequence reads as follows: TGTGCCAGCAGCCCCGGGACAGAGAACACTGAAGCTTTCTTT. This translates into CASSPGTENTEAFF.